A selection of T cell receptor beta chains follows, all from one sample in a study of identifying expanded T cells in peripheral blood. Clones were read by immunoSEQ multiplex PCR, and TCRdb kept only the in-frame ones, dropping some. The sample has approximately 75,000 clones; about nine tenths are singletons. The sequenced material came from blood. These receptor sequences come from a person aged 18 to 75 in good health. The CDR3 runs from the conserved cysteine through the conserved F or W. Fields, in order: CDR3 DNA, CDR3 protein, J gene, V gene, clone size, D gene. The D gene is left open where the match is weak. For some rows the clone size is stated as once, few or many, or as a class when expanded; others skip it.

CDR3 DNA: TGTGCCAGCAGCATCGCAGGACAAAACACCGGGGAGCTGTTTTTT
CDR3 protein: CASSIAGQNTGELFF
J gene: TRBJ2-2
V gene: TRBV9
clone size: NA
D gene: NA

CDR3 DNA: TGTGCCCCCAAAGTGGGTTGGAATTACAATGAGCAGTTCTTC
CDR3 protein: CAPKVGWNYNEQFF
J gene: TRBJ2-1
V gene: TRBV2
clone size: NA
D gene: NA

CDR3 DNA: TGTGCCAGTAGTATGGGGGACGCAGCCTACTACGAGCAGTACTTC
CDR3 protein: CASSMGDAAYYEQYF
J gene: TRBJ2-7
V gene: TRBV19
clone size: NA
D gene: NA

CDR3 DNA: TGCAGTGCTAGAGATGGCCCGGTGCAGTTCTTC
CDR3 protein: CSARDGPVQFF
J gene: TRBJ2-1
V gene: TRBV20-1
clone size: NA
D gene: NA

CDR3 DNA: TGTGCCAGCAGCAAAGAGCCCGGACCTTGGAACACAGATACGCAGTATTTT
CDR3 protein: CASSKEPGPWNTDTQYF
J gene: TRBJ2-3
V gene: TRBV21-1
clone size: NA
D gene: NA

CDR3 DNA: TGCAGCGCCCAGAAGGTGTCAGGGTCCTACAATGAGCAGTTCTTC
CDR3 protein: CSAQKVSGSYNEQFF
J gene: TRBJ2-1
V gene: TRBV29-1
clone size: NA
D gene: NA

CDR3 DNA: TGTGCCAGCGGTCACGGACAGCAGTATTTT
CDR3 protein: CASGHGQQYF
J gene: TRBJ2-3
V gene: TRBV21-1
clone size: NA
D gene: NA

CDR3 DNA: TGTGCCAGCAGACCCCTGGCGGGCGGGCGGGAGCAGTATTTT
CDR3 protein: CASRPLAGGREQYF
J gene: TRBJ2-3
V gene: TRBV11-2
clone size: NA
D gene: NA

CDR3 DNA: TGCGCCAGCAGCCAAGATTTTGGCCAGGGGGGAGAAAAACTGTTTTTT
CDR3 protein: CASSQDFGQGGEKLFF
J gene: TRBJ1-4
V gene: TRBV4-3
clone size: NA
D gene: TRBD1

CDR3 DNA: TGTGCCAGCAGCCCTTCCGCCTCAGGTGGCACTGAAGCTTTCTTT
CDR3 protein: CASSPSASGGTEAFF
J gene: TRBJ1-1
V gene: TRBV7-2
clone size: NA
D gene: NA

CDR3 DNA: TGTGCCAGCAGCTTGGTACTAGCGGGCTACGAGCAGTACTTC
CDR3 protein: CASSLVLAGYEQYF
J gene: TRBJ2-7
V gene: TRBV7-2
clone size: NA
D gene: TRBD2

CDR3 DNA: TGTGCCAGCACAACAGGGGGCTACAATCAGCCCCAGCATTTT
CDR3 protein: CASTTGGYNQPQHF
J gene: TRBJ1-5
V gene: TRBV28
clone size: NA
D gene: TRBD1

CDR3 DNA: TGTGCCAGCAGTTACCAGGGACCCCCTGGGACCCAGTACTTC
CDR3 protein: CASSYQGPPGTQYF
J gene: TRBJ2-5
V gene: TRBV6-5
clone size: NA
D gene: NA

CDR3 DNA: TGTGCCAGCAGTGACCTAGCGGGGGGCGGGAGAGATACGCAGTATTTT
CDR3 protein: CASSDLAGGGRDTQYF
J gene: TRBJ2-3
V gene: TRBV2
clone size: once
D gene: TRBD2

CDR3 DNA: TGTGCCAACGGGGTTAAAACTGAAGCTTTCTTT
CDR3 protein: CANGVKTEAFF
J gene: TRBJ1-1
V gene: TRBV15
clone size: few
D gene: NA

CDR3 DNA: TGTGCCAGCAGTCAACAGAGAACTAACTATGGCTACACCTTC
CDR3 protein: CASSQQRTNYGYTF
J gene: TRBJ1-2
V gene: TRBV6-5
clone size: NA
D gene: NA

CDR3 DNA: TGTGCCAGTAGTATACGAGGGTTGGGAAACACCATATATTTT
CDR3 protein: CASSIRGLGNTIYF
J gene: TRBJ1-3
V gene: TRBV19
clone size: NA
D gene: NA

CDR3 DNA: TGTGCCAGCAGCTTAGCGCCTAGCGGGAGGGCCCCCCAGTACTTC
CDR3 protein: CASSLAPSGRAPQYF
J gene: TRBJ2-5
V gene: TRBV7-2
clone size: NA
D gene: TRBD2

CDR3 DNA: TGTGCCAGCAGCTTTATACAGGGTGAGGGGACATATGGCTACACCTTC
CDR3 protein: CASSFIQGEGTYGYTF
J gene: TRBJ1-2
V gene: TRBV7-2
clone size: NA
D gene: NA

CDR3 DNA: TGTGCCAGCAGCTTGGGGGACAGGGGGCGAGGTGGCTACACCTTC
CDR3 protein: CASSLGDRGRGGYTF
J gene: TRBJ1-2
V gene: TRBV5-6
clone size: NA
D gene: TRBD1

CDR3 DNA: TGCGCCAGCAGCCAAGTATGGCCAGCGGGGGAGAGCACAGATACGCAGTATTTT
CDR3 protein: CASSQVWPAGESTDTQYF
J gene: TRBJ2-3
V gene: TRBV4-3
clone size: NA
D gene: TRBD2

CDR3 DNA: TGTGCCAGCAGCGTGGGGCCCTTCCAAGAGACCCAGTACTTC
CDR3 protein: CASSVGPFQETQYF
J gene: TRBJ2-5
V gene: TRBV11-2
clone size: NA
D gene: NA

CDR3 DNA: TGTGCCAGCAGTGAATCCACTAGCGGCTACGAGCAGTACTTC
CDR3 protein: CASSESTSGYEQYF
J gene: TRBJ2-7
V gene: TRBV2
clone size: once
D gene: TRBD2

CDR3 DNA: TGTGCCAGCAGCGTAGGTCTCAGGGAGGACAATGAGCAGTTCTTC
CDR3 protein: CASSVGLREDNEQFF
J gene: TRBJ2-1
V gene: TRBV9
clone size: NA
D gene: NA